The entry below gives a single T cell receptor beta chain sequence along with its context. Its antigen is not identified. This entry comes from a study of T cell responses to AZD1222 COVID-19 vaccine. Deletions cut 1 base from V and 11 bases from J, with 13 bases between. The length of the CDR3 is 13 residues. CDR1 and CDR2 (germline): SGHDT, YYEEEE. Clones were sequenced by immunoSEQ multiplex PCR, and TCRdb holds only the in-frame ones, with some missing. The sample contains approximately 140,000 clones, more than 85% of which appear only once. Findings and caveats of the study: Just a handful of AZD1222 recipients were seropositive at baseline.

The sample here was peripheral blood, taken 28 days after the second AZD1222 dose. The TCR originated in an adult who received the AZD1222 COVID-19 vaccine. The rearrangement joins TRBV5-6 to TRBJ1-3; unclear D gene. The CDR3 DNA is TGTGCCAGCAGCTTGAGGGCATCGAGCTCCATATATTTT. Its protein product is CASSLRASSSIYF.